This T cell receptor beta chain was identified during a study of prognosis after radiotherapy for stage I lung cancer. The study's findings and limits: Patients who went on to get distant metastases had lower Shannon entropy after stereotactic body radiation therapy.

This clonotype was counted at least ten times. Antigen: not known. The V gene's germline CDR1 is LNHDA and CDR2 SQIVND (reference sequence). The CDR3 has 17 amino acids. V lost 4 bases, J lost 6 bases, and 10 bases stayed unmatched. Genomic DNA yielded TCR beta CDR3, amplified by two-round multiplex PCR. Primers (each specific to one TRBV or TRBJ gene) were used in first-round PCR. MiXCR, run by TCRdb on the multiplex PCR reads, gives a single entry per CDR3 protein. Of around 56,000 distinct CDR3 sequences detected, 26% appear once; the ten largest clones hold 6% to 9%. The receptor was isolated from a donor at least 50 years old with non-small cell lung cancer. This chain uses TRBV19 with TRBJ1-6, with TRBD1 matching over 9 bases. Here the sequenced sample was PBMCs, taken before or after stereotactic body radiation therapy (not recorded which). The CDR3 is CASSTRGTGTANSPLHF. The CDR3 bases are TGTGCCAGTAGTACCCGGGGGACAGGGACTGCTAATTCACCCCTCCACTTT.